The rows below give T cell receptor beta chains drawn from one sample of a study of cytomegalovirus exposure and HLA in healthy donors. Generated by immunoSEQ multiplex PCR, the TCRdb table keeps only in-frame clones and is missing some. The sample yields around 270,000 clones, over 70% seen once. The sequencing input was PBMCs. All receptors derive from a girl aged 2 to 9 in good health and CMV-seronegative. The CDR3 runs from the conserved cysteine through the conserved F or W. Fields, in order: V gene, clone size, J gene, D gene, CDR3 DNA, CDR3 protein. D genes are given only for firm matches. Size is omitted from some rows. Given values are once, few, many or a class for expanded clones.

TRBV19	once	TRBJ1-5	NA	TGTGCCAGTAGTATAGAGGGAGATCAGCCCCAGCATTTT	CASSIEGDQPQHF
TRBV11-2	NA	TRBJ2-7	TRBD1	TGTGCCAGCAGCCGACAGGGTGTAGTCCAGTACTTC	CASSRQGVVQYF
TRBV10-3	NA	TRBJ2-1	TRBD2	TGTGCCATCAGTGTTAGCGGGAGCGTCGATGAGCAGTTCTTC	CAISVSGSVDEQFF
TRBV28	NA	TRBJ2-7	NA	TGTGCCAGCAGTTTTGGCAGTCTTACATTGGAGCAGTACTTC	CASSFGSLTLEQYF
TRBV25-1	NA	TRBJ2-1	NA	TGTGCCAGCAGCTACAGCTTGCCCTCCTACAATGAGCAGTTCTTC	CASSYSLPSYNEQFF
TRBV6-1	NA	TRBJ2-7	TRBD1	TGTGCCAGCAGTCCGGACAGGATCTTC	CASSPDRIF
TRBV6-5	NA	TRBJ1-3	NA	TGTGCCAGCAGTTACCGAACCGGCTCTGGAAACACCATATATTTT	CASSYRTGSGNTIYF
TRBV4-2	NA	TRBJ2-7	NA	TGTGCCAGCAGCCAAGACAGGGCTGGGGAGCAGTACTTC	CASSQDRAGEQYF
TRBV6-1	NA	TRBJ1-2	NA	TGTGCCAGCAGTCCCCGATCGACATTAGGCTATGGCTACACCTTC	CASSPRSTLGYGYTF
TRBV28	NA	TRBJ2-2	TRBD1	TGTGCCAGCAGCCCCGCCGCGGCCGGGACAGGGGACACCGGGGAGCTGTTTTTT	CASSPAAAGTGDTGELFF
TRBV7-8	NA	TRBJ1-1	TRBD1	TGTGCCAGCAGCCAGGGACAGCGGAACACTGAAGCTTTCTTT	CASSQGQRNTEAFF
TRBV28	NA	TRBJ2-7	TRBD2	TGTGCCAGCAGTTTGAGGGACTACCCATACGAGCAGTACTTC	CASSLRDYPYEQYF